This is a list of T cell receptor beta chains from one sample in a study of identical twins. TCRdb fed the 5' RACE reads into MiXCR, producing one record per CDR3 protein. Of about 890,000 distinct CDR3 sequences in the sample, 10% to 15% were seen once. These data were also filed under a second study, of yellow fever vaccine responses in identical twins.

The sequenced material came from PBMCs. All receptors derive from a woman aged 18 to 35 in good health. The CDR3 runs from the conserved cysteine through the conserved F or W. The D gene is left open where the match is weak. Clone size, where shown, is once, few, many, or a class for clones that have expanded.

d_call | clone_size | j_call | v_call | cdr3_nt | cdr3_aa
TRBD1 | few | TRBJ1-6 | TRBV7-9 | TGTGCCAGCAGTTACAGGGGAAATTCACCCCTCCACTTT | CASSYRGNSPLHF
TRBD1 | . | TRBJ2-3 | TRBV7-6 | TGTGCCAGCAGCACCGGGACCTTTCCGGGACAGGGGAAAGATACGCAGTATTTT | CASSTGTFPGQGKDTQYF
. | many | TRBJ1-1 | TRBV29-1 | TGCAGCGTTGAAGATCTTCGGGGCTTGAACACTGAAGCTTTCTTT | CSVEDLRGLNTEAFF
TRBD1 | . | TRBJ1-6 | TRBV5-5 | TGTGCCAGCAGCCCCGGGACAGGCCATTCACCCCTCCACTTT | CASSPGTGHSPLHF
. | . | TRBJ2-5 | TRBV20-1 | TGCAGTGCTAGAGAGGCAGGGCGTGAGACCCAGTACTTC | CSAREAGRETQYF
. | . | TRBJ1-1 | TRBV29-1 | TGCAGCGTACATACCGGGGCGAACACTGAAGCTTTCTTT | CSVHTGANTEAFF
. | many | TRBJ1-1 | TRBV7-9 | TGTGCCAGCAGCCCGCTAAACGGGCAACTCACTGAAGCTTTCTTT | CASSPLNGQLTEAFF
. | few | TRBJ2-7 | TRBV7-9 | TGTGCCAGCAGCTTGGCGACAGAGCAGTACTTC | CASSLATEQYF
. | . | TRBJ1-3 | TRBV2 | TGTGCCAGCAGGGGACCGGCAGGAAACACCATATATTTT | CASRGPAGNTIYF
TRBD1 | many | TRBJ2-7 | TRBV20-1 | TGCAGTGCATCGACAGGGGGCATTGGCCACGAGCAGTACTTC | CSASTGGIGHEQYF
TRBD2 | . | TRBJ2-1 | TRBV7-9 | TGTGCCAGCAGGGAGGGGACTAGCGGGAGCCATGAGCAGTTCTTC | CASREGTSGSHEQFF
TRBD2 | . | TRBJ2-1 | TRBV7-3 | TGTGCCAGTGCCGGGACTAGCGGCAAAGGTGATGAGCAGTTCTTC | CASAGTSGKGDEQFF
. | few | TRBJ2-3 | TRBV6-2/TRBV6-3 | TGTGCCAGCAGGATGACCGGGGCGAATATTCAGGATACGCAGTATTTT | CASRMTGANIQDTQYF
. | many | TRBJ2-5 | TRBV5-1 | TGCGCCAGCAGCTTCAACAGGGGGGGAGAGACCCAGTACTTC | CASSFNRGGETQYF
TRBD2 | many | TRBJ2-3 | TRBV20-1 | TGCAGTGCGCCAATACTAGCGGGAGGGGTCACAGATACGCAGTATTTT | CSAPILAGGVTDTQYF
. | . | TRBJ2-5 | TRBV10-3 | TGTGCCATCAGTGAGTCGGGCCAGAGGGAAGAGACCCAGTACTTC | CAISESGQREETQYF
TRBD1 | . | TRBJ2-1 | TRBV2 | TGTGCCAGCAGTTCGACAGGGTTTACGAATGAGCAGTTCTTC | CASSSTGFTNEQFF
. | many | TRBJ1-1 | TRBV12-3/TRBV12-4 | TGTGCCAGCAGTCCAACGGGGTTGCCGAACACTGAAGCTTTCTTT | CASSPTGLPNTEAFF
. | few | TRBJ1-1 | TRBV7-9 | TGTGCCAGCAGCTTATCGATCCAAGACAGCGAAGCTTTCTTT | CASSLSIQDSEAFF
TRBD1 | many | TRBJ1-1 | TRBV20-1 | TGCAGTGTTCGGACAGGGGGCGTTTCCCTTGAAGCTTTCTTT | CSVRTGGVSLEAFF
TRBD2 | . | TRBJ2-7 | TRBV5-1 | TGCGCCAGCAGCTTGGCCCCGCGGGAGGGACCCATAATCTACGAGCAGTACTTC | CASSLAPREGPIIYEQYF
. | many | TRBJ1-5 | TRBV20-1 | TGCAGTGCCCAAGGACATCACAATCAGCCCCAGCATTTT | CSAQGHHNQPQHF
TRBD2 | . | TRBJ2-7 | TRBV15 | TGTGCCACCAGCAGAGGACTAGCGGCCACCTACGAGCAGTACTTC | CATSRGLAATYEQYF